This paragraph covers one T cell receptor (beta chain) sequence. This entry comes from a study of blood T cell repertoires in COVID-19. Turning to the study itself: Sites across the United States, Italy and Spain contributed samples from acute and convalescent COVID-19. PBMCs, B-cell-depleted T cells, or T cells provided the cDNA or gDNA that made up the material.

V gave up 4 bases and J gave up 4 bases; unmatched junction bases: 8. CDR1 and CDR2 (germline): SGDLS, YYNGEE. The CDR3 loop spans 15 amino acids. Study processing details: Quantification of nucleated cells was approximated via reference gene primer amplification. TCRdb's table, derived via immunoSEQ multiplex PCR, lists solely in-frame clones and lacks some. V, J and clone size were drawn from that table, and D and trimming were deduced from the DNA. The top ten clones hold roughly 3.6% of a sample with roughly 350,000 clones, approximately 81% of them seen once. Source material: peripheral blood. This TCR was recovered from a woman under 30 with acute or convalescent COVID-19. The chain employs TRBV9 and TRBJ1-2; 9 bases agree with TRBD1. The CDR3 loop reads CASSSRQGVPYGYTF. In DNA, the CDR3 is TGTGCCAGCAGCTCCCGACAGGGGGTACCCTATGGCTACACCTTC.